A single sample gave rise to the 28 T cell receptor beta chains below, sequenced in a study of T-cell memory formation after mild COVID-19. Via MiXCR, TCRdb re-called the 5' RACE reads, giving one row per CDR3 protein. The sample shows about 620,000 distinct CDR3 sequences, more than 15% of them seen only once. The sample consisted of PBMCs or a T cell subset sorted from them (not recorded which). Receptors originate from an adult woman who had mild COVID-19 (a few samples of this study predate the infection). Cell type and time point are not known.

This rearrangement joins TRBV14 to TRBJ2-2; D is possibly TRBD1 or TRBD2 (6 bases each). This CDR3 contains 17 residues. V shed 0 bases and J shed 4 bases, with 15 bases lying between them. In germline, CDR1 is SGHDN, CDR2 FVKESK. In DNA, the CDR3 is TGTGCCAGCAGCCAAGACGGGGGCCTCCGCGGCACCGGGGAGCTGTTTTTT. Translating it yields CASSQDGGLRGTGELFF.

This clonotype was observed at least ten times. The V and J genes are TRBV30 and TRBJ1-6, with D maybe TRBD1 (6 bases). This CDR3 is 15 amino acids long. From germline, CDR1 is GTSNPN and CDR2 SVGIG (reference sequence). V dropped 0 bases and J dropped 7 bases, with 13 bases sitting between them. The CDR3 DNA sequence: TGTGCCTGGAGTGTACAGGGCCTCGAGAATTCACCCCTCCACTTT. It is translated as CAWSVQGLENSPLHF.

This clonotype was seen a few times. The rearrangement joins TRBV7-9 to TRBJ2-7, with TRBD1 matching over 9 bases. The CDR3 contains 13 residues. J was trimmed by 6 bases and V by 5 bases; bases with no gene match: 5. Germline lookup yields CDR1 SEHNR and CDR2 FQNEAQ (reference sequence). CDR3 sequence reads: CASSTGTGTEQYF. DNA for the CDR3: TGTGCCAGCAGCACCGGGACAGGGACCGAGCAGTACTTC.

This clonotype was found a few times. The V gene is TRBV6-5, the J gene TRBJ1-2; unclear D gene. This CDR3 spans 14 amino acids. CDR1 MNHEY and CDR2 SVGAGI come from the germline V gene. The germline V and J ends were trimmed by 0 bases and 1 base, with 6 bases remaining between them. The CDR3 sequence is CASSYSDLNYGYTF. CDR3 nucleotides: TGTGCCAGCAGTTACTCGGACCTTAACTATGGCTACACCTTC.

The chain couples TRBV3-1 to TRBJ1-4, with 7 bases aligning to TRBD1. This CDR3 is built from 16 residues. The V gene end was trimmed by 4 bases and the J gene end by 0 bases; junction bases not matched to a gene: 5. Per the germline V gene, CDR1 is LGHDT and CDR2 is YNNKEL (reference sequence). The CDR3, as DNA: TGTGCCAGCAGCCCGGGACAGTCCGCAACTAATGAAAAACTGTTTTTT. It translates to CASSPGQSATNEKLFF.

The rearrangement joins TRBV20-1 to TRBJ2-2; a possible D gene is TRBD1 (6 bases). CDR1 and CDR2 from the germline V gene are DFQATT and SNEGSKA (reference sequence). V was cut by 0 bases and J by 2 bases, with 10 bases left in between. CDR3 length: 15 residues. CDR3 nucleotide sequence: TGCAGTGCTAGAGATCCCGGGACAAACACCGGGGAGCTGTTTTTT. This sequence encodes CSARDPGTNTGELFF.

This clonotype was detected a few times. V gene TRBV2 combines with J gene TRBJ2-1, with unresolved D. The CDR3 runs to 12 residues. Germline CDR1 and CDR2: SNHLY and FYNNEI. The CDR3 DNA reads TGTGCAAGTTTACATTACTACAATGAGCAGTTCTTC. It encodes CASLHYYNEQFF.

This clonotype came up a few times. The chain carries TRBV5-1 and TRBJ2-3, with D unresolved. Trimming removed 2 bases from V and 2 bases from J, with 18 bases in between. Germline CDR1 is SGHRS and CDR2 is YFSETQ. The CDR3 totals 17 residues. CDR3 region: CASSFVGSQAPTDTQYF. The CDR3 DNA sequence: TGCGCCAGCAGCTTCGTTGGTAGTCAGGCCCCCACAGATACGCAGTATTTT.

This clonotype was recorded a few times. This chain links TRBV7-3 with TRBJ1-1; D unresolved. This CDR3 comprises 15 residues. Germline values: CDR1 SGHTA, CDR2 FQGTGA. V lost 3 bases, J lost 1 base, and 12 bases lay in between. CDR3: CASSLEPLPNTEAFF. The CDR3 DNA reads as TGTGCCAGCAGCTTGGAACCGCTACCGAACACTGAAGCTTTCTTT.

The chain carries TRBV19 and TRBJ2-1; TRBD1 agrees at 7 bases. CDR1 and CDR2 from the germline V gene are LNHDA and SQIVND (reference sequence). J gave up 7 bases and V 4 bases, and 10 bases lay outside the gene matches. The CDR3 contains 15 residues. CDR3: CASSNPARGNNEQFF. In DNA, the CDR3 is TGTGCCAGTAGTAACCCCGCCAGGGGGAATAATGAGCAGTTCTTC.

V is TRBV7-6 and J is TRBJ2-1, with a weak D call TRBD2 (5 bases). Looked up from germline, CDR1 is SGHVS and CDR2 is FNYEAQ. This CDR3 region has 12 residues. Deletions cut 7 bases from V and 9 bases from J, with 13 bases between. CDR3 in DNA: TGTGCCAGCAAGCCCGCGGGCGGTGAGCAGTTCTTC. Translating gives CASKPAGGEQFF.

Many counts were recorded for this clonotype. The chain employs TRBV29-1 and TRBJ1-2, with a weak D call TRBD1 (6 bases). V shed 4 bases and J shed 8 bases, with 20 bases lying between them. The CDR3 extends over 14 amino acids. Germline V gene lookup returns CDR1 SQVTM and CDR2 ANQGSEA. DNA of the CDR3: TGCAGCGTTGGGGGTCCGGGACAAGTAGACGGCTACACCTTC. Amino acid sequence: CSVGGPGQVDGYTF.

This clonotype has only a few counts. The rearrangement links TRBV4-3 to TRBJ2-2; D unclear. This CDR3 spans 16 amino acids. The V end lost 0 bases, the J end lost 4 bases, and 12 bases lay between the germline ends. Germline CDR1 is LGHNA and CDR2 is YSLEER. CDR3 residues: CASSQDRAPGTGELFF. CDR3 DNA: TGCGCCAGCAGCCAAGATAGGGCCCCGGGCACCGGGGAGCTGTTTTTT.

The chain combines TRBV18 with TRBJ2-1, with 8 bases lining up with TRBD1. The germline V gene encodes CDR1 KGHSH and CDR2 LQKENI. V trimming: 5 bases; J trimming: 8 bases; junction bases outside the gene matches: 11. There are 15 residues in the CDR3. The CDR3 region is CASSSTATTGDEQFF. DNA for the CDR3: TGTGCCAGCTCATCGACAGCCACGACAGGGGATGAGCAGTTCTTC.

The chain employs TRBV14 and TRBJ1-1; D gene unclear. The V end lost 0 bases, the J end lost 0 bases, and 11 bases lay between the germline ends. CDR1 SGHDN and CDR2 FVKESK come from the germline V gene. The CDR3 is made up of 16 amino acids. The CDR3: CASSQDWGRMNTEAFF. CDR3 nucleotides: TGTGCCAGCAGCCAAGATTGGGGAAGGATGAACACTGAAGCTTTCTTT.

A few counts support this clonotype. V usage is TRBV12-3 or TRBV12-4 and J usage is TRBJ1-2; D is unclear. V shed 6 bases and J shed 5 bases, with 19 bases lying between them. This CDR3 has 15 residues. The CDR3 bases are TGTGCCAGCAGCCCCTTGTCCTCCCTGGTGTATGGCTACACCTTC. Its translation: CASSPLSSLVYGYTF.

The sample holds a few counts of this clonotype. This chain links TRBV9 with TRBJ2-7; possibly TRBD2 for D (6 bases). Germline V CDR1 and CDR2: SGDLS, YYNGEE. V was shortened by 3 bases and J by 0 bases, with 10 bases between the two germline ends. The CDR3 has 14 amino acids. The CDR3 nucleotides read TGTGCCAGCAGCGCTTCGGGACTCTCCTACGAGCAGTACTTC. Translated, it gives CASSASGLSYEQYF.

J is TRBJ1-1 and V is TRBV27; D is perhaps TRBD1 (5 bases). The V gene's germline CDR1 is MNHEY and CDR2 SMNVEV (reference sequence). The CDR3 length is 13 residues. V was cut by 8 bases and J by 2 bases, with 12 bases left in between. The CDR3 spells CASFGTANTEAFF. CDR3 nucleotide sequence: TGTGCCAGCTTCGGGACGGCCAACACTGAAGCTTTCTTT.

This clonotype was counted a few times. The chain links TRBV20-1 to TRBJ1-5; D is ambiguous. The V and J ends lost 2 bases and 7 bases respectively, with 15 bases between them. The CDR3 consists of 14 residues. CDR1 and CDR2 from the germline V gene are DFQATT and SNEGSKA (reference sequence). CDR3 region: CSARSGPSWQPQHF. CDR3 sequence (DNA): TGCAGTGCTAGATCTGGACCTTCTTGGCAGCCCCAGCATTTT.

The sample holds a few counts of this clonotype. CDR3 loop: CATTETQYF. The DNA for the CDR3 is TGTGCCACCACAGAGACCCAGTACTTC. This chain links TRBV24-1 with TRBJ2-5; no definite D call. Per germline, CDR1 KGHDR and CDR2 SFDVKD. Trimming cost V 8 bases and J 4 bases, with 1 base left between them. CDR3 length: 9 residues.

The chain has TRBV10-3 and TRBJ2-7; D not certain. Trimming cost V 6 bases and J 0 bases, with 15 bases left between them. The CDR3 covers 15 residues. Germline loops: CDR1 ENHRY, CDR2 SYGVKD. The DNA of the CDR3 is TGTGCCATCAGCCCTCCTCCATCGGCCTCCTACGAGCAGTACTTC. Protein product: CAISPPPSASYEQYF.

The chain uses TRBV6-1 and TRBJ2-3; 11 bases match TRBD2. V was pared by 5 bases and J by 0 bases, with 7 bases of the junction left unmatched. The CDR3 sequence is 17 residues long. The germline gives CDR1 MNHNS, CDR2 SASEGT. CDR3: CASSLALAGASTDTQYF. The CDR3 DNA is TGTGCCAGCAGTTTAGCACTAGCGGGGGCTAGCACAGATACGCAGTATTTT.

This clonotype showed up many times. The chain couples TRBV29-1 to TRBJ1-2; D is unclear. Germline V gene lookup returns CDR1 SQVTM and CDR2 ANQGSEA. The CDR3 has 10 amino acids. Trimming stripped 3 bases from V and 4 bases from J, with 3 bases between. The CDR3 region is CSVESYGYTF. As DNA, the CDR3 is TGCAGCGTTGAGAGCTATGGCTACACCTTC.

This clonotype turned up a few times. The chain employs TRBV21-1 and TRBJ1-2. TRBV21-1 is described as a pseudogene. The CDR3 totals 17 residues. In nucleotides, the CDR3 is TGTGCCAGCAGCAAAAGGCGCTTGCGGGGAGCTAACTATGGCTACACCTTC. Protein: CASSKRRLRGANYGYTF.

The chain is built from TRBV27 and TRBJ2-7; 8 nucleotides match TRBD2. The CDR3 covers 15 residues. After removal of 5 bases from V and 7 bases from J, the junction contained 13 bases not matched to a gene. Per germline, CDR1 MNHEY and CDR2 SMNVEV (reference sequence). The CDR3 spells CASSPGTRGVNEQYF. For the CDR3, the DNA is TGTGCCAGCAGTCCCGGGACTAGAGGGGTTAATGAGCAGTACTTC.

The V gene is TRBV4-1, the J gene TRBJ2-2, with TRBD1 matching over 8 bases. The CDR3 extends over 16 amino acids. The V gene's germline CDR1 is MGHRA and CDR2 YSYEKL. Trimming took 4 bases from V and 5 from J; bases not matched to a gene: 9. The DNA of the CDR3 is TGCGCCAGCAGCCGAACAGGGGGGTATAGGACCGGGGAGCTGTTTTTT. The encoded protein is CASSRTGGYRTGELFF.

The chain joins TRBV30 to TRBJ2-1; D gene unclear. This CDR3 spans 13 amino acids. V dropped 1 base and J dropped 9 bases, with 13 bases sitting between them. Germline CDR1 is GTSNPN and CDR2 is SVGIG (reference sequence). The CDR3 here is CAWSDRHLGEQFF. In DNA, the CDR3 is TGTGCCTGGAGTGACCGACACTTGGGTGAGCAGTTCTTC.

V gene TRBV24-1 combines with J gene TRBJ1-1; possible D gene TRBD1, 6 bases. The CDR3 is 14 amino acids. Trimming shortened V by 8 bases and J by 2 bases, and 14 bases separated the two germline ends. The V gene's germline CDR1 is KGHDR and CDR2 SFDVKD. CDR3 DNA sequence: TGTGCCACCATTTTCAGGGGCCTAAACACTGAAGCTTTCTTT. It codes for CATIFRGLNTEAFF.